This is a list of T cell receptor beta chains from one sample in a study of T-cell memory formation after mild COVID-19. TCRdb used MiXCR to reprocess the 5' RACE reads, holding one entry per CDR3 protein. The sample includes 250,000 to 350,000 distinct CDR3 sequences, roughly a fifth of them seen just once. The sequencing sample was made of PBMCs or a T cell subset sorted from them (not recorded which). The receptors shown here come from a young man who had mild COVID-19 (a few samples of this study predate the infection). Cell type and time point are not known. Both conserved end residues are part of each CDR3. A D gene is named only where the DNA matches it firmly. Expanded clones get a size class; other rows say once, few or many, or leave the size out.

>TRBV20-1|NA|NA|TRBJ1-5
CSASRQNQPQHF
TGCAGTGCTAGTAGGCAGAATCAGCCCCAGCATTTT
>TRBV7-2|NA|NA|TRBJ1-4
CASSLIGTGLFF
TGTGCCAGCAGCTTAATTGGAACAGGGCTGTTTTTT
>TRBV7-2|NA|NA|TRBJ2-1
CASSFTGYNEQFF
TGTGCCAGCAGCTTCACAGGATACAATGAGCAGTTCTTC
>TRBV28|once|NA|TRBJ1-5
CASSFSARANRQPQHF
TGTGCCAGCAGTTTTTCGGCGCGGGCCAATAGACAGCCCCAGCATTTT
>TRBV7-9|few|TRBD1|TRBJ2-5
CASTPDRGRETQYF
TGTGCCAGCACCCCGGACAGGGGAAGGGAGACCCAGTACTTC
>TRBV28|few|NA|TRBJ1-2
CASNQGQANYGYTF
TGTGCCAGCAATCAGGGGCAGGCTAACTATGGCTACACCTTC
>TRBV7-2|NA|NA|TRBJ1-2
CASSTGRATYGYTF
TGTGCCAGCAGCACGGGACGGGCAACCTATGGCTACACCTTC
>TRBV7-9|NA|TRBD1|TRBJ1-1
CASSPRGKGGAEPEAFF
TGTGCCAGCAGCCCCCGGGGGAAAGGGGGCGCGGAACCTGAAGCTTTCTTT
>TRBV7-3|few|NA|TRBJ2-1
CASSINNEQFF
TGTGCCAGCAGCATCAACAATGAGCAGTTCTTC
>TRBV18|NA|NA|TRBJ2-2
CASSHVGQPNTGELFF
TGTGCCAGCTCACATGTAGGACAGCCGAACACCGGGGAGCTGTTTTTT
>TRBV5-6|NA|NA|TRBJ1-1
CASSLRMGTTEAFF
TGTGCCAGCAGCCTTCGAATGGGGACTACTGAAGCTTTCTTT
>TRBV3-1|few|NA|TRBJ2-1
CASSLEDGYSYNEQFF
TGTGCCAGCAGCCTTGAGGACGGGTACTCCTACAATGAGCAGTTCTTC
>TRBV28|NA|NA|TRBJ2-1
CASSPSRYGDEQFF
TGTGCCAGCAGTCCTTCAAGGTACGGGGATGAGCAGTTCTTC
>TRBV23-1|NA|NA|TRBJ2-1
CARHPGGRHPYNEQFF
TGCGCCAGGCACCCTGGGGGGCGGCACCCCTACAATGAGCAGTTCTTC
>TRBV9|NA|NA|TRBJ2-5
CASSMKGGQETQYF
TGTGCCAGCAGCATGAAAGGGGGGCAAGAGACCCAGTACTTC
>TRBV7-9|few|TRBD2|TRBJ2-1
CASSFRAGAYNEQFF
TGTGCCAGCAGCTTTAGAGCGGGGGCCTACAATGAGCAGTTCTTC
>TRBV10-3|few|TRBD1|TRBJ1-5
CATWPGQVDQPQHF
TGTGCCACTTGGCCGGGACAGGTAGATCAGCCCCAGCATTTT
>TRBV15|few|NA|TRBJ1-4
CATSAPGREEEKLFF
TGTGCCACCAGCGCCCCAGGGAGGGAAGAAGAAAAACTGTTTTTT
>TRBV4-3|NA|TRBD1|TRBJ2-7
CASSPTGDEQYF
TGCGCCAGCAGCCCGACAGGGGACGAGCAGTACTTC
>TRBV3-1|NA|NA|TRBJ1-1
CASSQDLGPAFF
TGTGCCAGCAGCCAAGACCTAGGTCCAGCTTTCTTT
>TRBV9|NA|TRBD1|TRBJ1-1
CASSAQTGKGEAFF
TGTGCCAGCAGCGCCCAGACAGGGAAGGGTGAAGCTTTCTTT
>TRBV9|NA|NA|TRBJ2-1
CASSVVGRGSYNEQFF
TGTGCCAGCAGCGTAGTGGGCAGGGGCTCCTACAATGAGCAGTTCTTC
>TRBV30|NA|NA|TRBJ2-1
CAWSVAPGYNEQFF
TGTGCCTGGAGTGTTGCCCCGGGTTACAATGAGCAGTTCTTC
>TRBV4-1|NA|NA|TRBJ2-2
CASSQVGQGIHTGELFF
TGCGCCAGCAGCCAAGTGGGCCAGGGGATCCACACCGGGGAGCTGTTTTTT
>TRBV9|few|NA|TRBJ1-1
CASSSGNPSTEAFF
TGTGCCAGCAGCTCAGGGAATCCCAGCACTGAAGCTTTCTTT
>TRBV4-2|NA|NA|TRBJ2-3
CASSYSQTGTDTQYF
TGTGCCAGCAGCTACAGCCAGACGGGCACAGATACGCAGTATTTT
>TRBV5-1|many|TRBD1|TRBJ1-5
CASSIQGGQPQHF
TGCGCCAGCAGCATACAGGGGGGTCAGCCCCAGCATTTT
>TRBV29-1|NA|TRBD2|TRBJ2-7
CSVEEGTNEQYF
TGCAGCGTTGAAGAAGGGACTAACGAGCAGTACTTC
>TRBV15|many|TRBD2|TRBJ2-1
CATSSGGAPYNEQFF
TGTGCCACCAGTTCCGGGGGGGCCCCCTACAATGAGCAGTTCTTC
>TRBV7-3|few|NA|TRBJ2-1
CASSLSGGREQFF
TGTGCCAGCAGCTTAAGCGGGGGCCGGGAGCAGTTCTTC
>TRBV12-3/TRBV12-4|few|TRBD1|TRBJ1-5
CASSLRTGGQPQHF
TGTGCCAGCAGTCTACGGACAGGGGGTCAGCCCCAGCATTTT
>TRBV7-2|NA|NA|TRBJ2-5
CASTLPGRSQETQYF
TGTGCCAGCACCCTGCCCGGCAGGAGCCAAGAGACCCAGTACTTC
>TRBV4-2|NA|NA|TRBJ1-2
CRRRPFYGYTF
TGTCGGAGGCGCCCTTTCTATGGCTACACCTTC
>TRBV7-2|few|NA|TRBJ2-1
CASSIYTGDYFNEQFF
TGTGCCAGCAGCATCTACACAGGGGACTACTTCAATGAGCAGTTCTTC
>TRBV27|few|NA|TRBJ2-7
CASSLRAPGPKRSEQYF
TGTGCCAGCAGTCTCAGGGCACCCGGGCCAAAGAGGAGCGAGCAGTACTTC
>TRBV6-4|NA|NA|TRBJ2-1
CASSGRGRNEQFF
TGTGCCAGCAGTGGGAGGGGAAGGAATGAGCAGTTCTTC
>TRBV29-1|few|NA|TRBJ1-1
CSGVQADTEAFF
TGCAGCGGAGTCCAGGCCGATACTGAAGCTTTCTTT
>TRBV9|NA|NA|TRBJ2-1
CASSVWGNEQFF
TGTGCCAGCAGCGTGTGGGGCAATGAGCAGTTCTTC
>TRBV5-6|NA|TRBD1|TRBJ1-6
CASSLTRTGIGLSPLHF
TGTGCCAGCAGCTTAACCCGGACAGGTATTGGTCTCTCACCCCTCCACTTT
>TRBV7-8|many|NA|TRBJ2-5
CASSLAWHQETQYF
TGTGCCAGCAGCTTAGCTTGGCACCAAGAGACCCAGTACTTC
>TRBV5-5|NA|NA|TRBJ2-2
CASSLGLERWTGELFF
TGTGCCAGCAGCTTGGGTCTAGAAAGGTGGACCGGGGAGCTGTTTTTT
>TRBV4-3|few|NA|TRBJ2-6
CASSPGGGGGANVLTF
TGCGCCAGCAGCCCTGGGGGGGGCGGTGGGGCCAACGTCCTGACTTTC
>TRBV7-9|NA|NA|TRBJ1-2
CASSATGLIHGYTF
TGTGCCAGCAGCGCCACGGGCTTAATCCATGGCTACACCTTC
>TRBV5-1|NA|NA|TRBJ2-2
CASSPLQITGELFF
TGCGCCAGCAGCCCCCTACAGATTACCGGGGAGCTGTTTTTT
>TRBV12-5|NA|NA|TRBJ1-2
CASGLAGAAGYTF
TGTGCTAGTGGTTTGGCAGGGGCCGCTGGCTACACCTTC
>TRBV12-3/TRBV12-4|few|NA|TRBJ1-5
CASSRRGSGNQPQHF
TGTGCCAGCAGCCGACGGGGCTCGGGCAATCAGCCCCAGCATTTT
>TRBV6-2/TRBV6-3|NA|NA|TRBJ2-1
CASSYGRLSYNEQFF
TGTGCCAGCAGTTACGGCAGGTTGTCCTACAATGAGCAGTTCTTC
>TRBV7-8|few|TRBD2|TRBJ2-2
CASSPGLAGGPRTGELFF
TGTGCCAGCAGCCCAGGACTAGCGGGGGGGCCGAGGACCGGGGAGCTGTTTTTT